One sample yielded the 18 T cell receptor beta chains listed below, sequenced in a study of tumor and adjacent non-tumor tissue in lung cancer. The template was RNA from unsorted bulk tissue. More than 3 cm separated this lung sample from the edge of the tumor. Three rounds of nested PCR, following a modified ARM-PCR protocol, produced the TCRbeta library. TCRdb re-derived calls from the multiplex PCR reads in MiXCR, one entry per CDR3 protein. The sample includes 40,000 to 60,000 distinct CDR3 sequences, 64% of them seen just once. Sequences were obtained from distant non-tumor lung tissue. The origin of the receptors is an older woman with non-small cell lung cancer.

Turning to this clonotype: A much larger clone sits a single nucleotide away, making a read error possible. The chain carries TRBV20-1 and TRBJ1-1, with no clear D. The CDR3 length is 15 residues. The germline V gene has CDR1 DFQATT and CDR2 SNEGSKA (reference sequence). V lost 6 bases and J lost 0, with 17 bases in between. The CDR3 here is CSASCMHEMNTEAFF. The CDR3 DNA sequence: TGCAGTGCCAGTTGTATGCACGAAATGAACACTGAAGCTTTCTTT.

This chain uses TRBV4-2 with TRBJ2-2; D uncertain. CDR3 size: 16 residues. The germline V gene encodes CDR1 LGHNA and CDR2 YNFKEQ. V was trimmed by 0 bases and J by 11 bases, leaving 19 bases between them. The CDR3 reads CASSQDRATNTVELFF. For the CDR3, the DNA is TGTGCCAGCAGCCAAGATCGGGCCACGAACACCGTTGAGCTGTTTTTT.

Note on this clonotype: A much larger clonotype is one base distant, so this may be a read error. The gene calls are TRBV5-3 and TRBJ2-2; weak D call: TRBD2 (5 bases). TRBV5-3 is marked as an open reading frame, function uncertain. The CDR3 consists of 14 residues. The CDR3 spells CARSLSIWTGKLFF. CDR3 DNA sequence: TGTGCCAGAAGCTTGTCAATCTGGACCGGGAAGCTGTTTTTT.

Concerning this clonotype: An end of the junction differs from the germline gene, which may be a read error. The chain employs TRBV6-5 and TRBJ2-3; D is uncertain. The germline V gene encodes CDR1 MNHEY and CDR2 SVGAGI. This CDR3 spans 15 amino acids. The CDR3 DNA reads as TGTGTCAGCAGTTACTCGTTTATGAATACAGATACGCAGTTTTTT. It translates to CVSSYSFMNTDTQFF.

In the case of this clonotype: One junction end does not reproduce the germline sequence, and a read error may be involved. V is TRBV12-3 or TRBV12-4 and J is TRBJ1-6; the D is unclear. This CDR3 is 14 amino acids long. The CDR3 nucleotides are TGTACCAGCAGTTTTCTCGTCGAGGGTTCACCCCTCCACTTT. Protein product: CTSSFLVEGSPLHF.

On this clonotype itself: One end of the junction does not line up with germline, which may come from a read error. The CDR3 reads CASGYSFMNSDTQYF. DNA for the CDR3: TGTGCCAGCGGTTACTCGTTTATGAACTCAGATACGCAGTATTTC. This rearrangement joins TRBV6-5 to TRBJ2-3; D remains unclear. The CDR3 is 15 residues long. Germline V gene sequence: CDR1 MNHEY, CDR2 SVGAGI.

On this clonotype itself: It is likely a read error, because the conserved phenylalanine at the end of the CDR3 is missing. In DNA form, the CDR3 reads TGTGTCAGCAGTGACACAGGCTCCGGGAACACTGAAGCTTTCGTT. Its translation is CVSSDTGSGNTEAFV. This chain uses TRBV2 with TRBJ1-1; a possible D gene is TRBD1 (5 bases). There are 15 residues in the CDR3. Germline V gene lookup returns CDR1 SNHLY and CDR2 FYNNEI.

To note about this clonotype: The germline gene is not matched at one end of the junction; a read error may be the cause. As DNA, the CDR3 is TGTGCCAGCAGCCAAGATATCAGTGGAGCTACAACCTACAATAAGCAGTTCTTC. Translating gives CASSQDISGATTYNKQFF. The chain carries TRBV4-2 and TRBJ2-1; no reliable D call. The CDR3 is 18 amino acids. Germline CDR1 LGHNA, CDR2 YNFKEQ.

By share, this clonotype counts as medium-sized (0.01 to 0.1%). The genes are TRBV6-5 and TRBJ2-7, with D possibly matching TRBD1 (5 bases). The CDR3 contains 15 residues. The V end lost 0 bases, the J end lost 5 bases, and 14 bases lay between the germline ends. Germline CDR1 reads MNHEY; CDR2 reads SVGAGI. CDR3 nucleotide sequence: TGTGCCAGCAGTTACTCCGGGCACCAGGGCCACGAGCAGTACTTC. This gives the protein CASSYSGHQGHEQYF.

With respect to this clonotype: At one of its ends the junction is not consistent with the germline gene, which may arise from a read error. The chain links TRBV30 to TRBJ2-3, with 10 bases matching TRBD2. The length of the CDR3 is 15 residues. Per germline, CDR1 GTSNPN and CDR2 SVGIG (reference sequence). In DNA form, the CDR3 reads TGTGCCTCGAGTGTACAACTAGCGGGACGGAATACGCAGTATTTT. Translated: CASSVQLAGRNTQYF. The entire variable domain, with the rest obtained from reference TRBV30 and TRBJ2-3, is as follows: SQTIHQWPATLVQPVGSPLSLECTVEGTSNPNLYWYRQAAGRGLQLLFYSVGIGQISSEVPQNLSASRPQDRQFILSSKKLLLSDSGFYLCASSVQLAGRNTQYFGPGTRLTVL.

The chain carries TRBV16 and TRBJ2-7; either TRBD1 or TRBD2 may fit D (6 bases each). Deletions cut 7 bases from V and 12 bases from J, with 22 bases between. Germline values: CDR1 KGHSY, CDR2 FQNENV. This CDR3 contains 13 residues. The CDR3 protein is CASTRGGPLGLYF. The CDR3 region has the DNA TGTGCCAGCACCCGTGGGGGGCCGCTTGGGCTGTACTTC.

The CDR3 DNA follows: TGTGCCAGCAGCTTGGGGTCACGGGTCACCTACGAGCAGTACTTC. This encodes CASSLGSRVTYEQYF. This rearrangement joins TRBV5-5 to TRBJ2-7, with D uncertain. Trimming cost V 0 bases and J 2 bases, with 12 bases left between them. Germline-derived CDR1 and CDR2 are SGHKS and YYEKEE (reference sequence). CDR3 length equals 15 residues. The variable domain in full, with the rest retrieved from reference TRBV5-5 and TRBJ2-7, is DAGVTQSPTHLIKTRGQQVTLRCSPISGHKSVSWYQQVLGQGPQFIFQYYEKEERGRGNFPDRFSARQFPNYSSELNVNALLLGDSALYLCASSLGSRVTYEQYFGPGTRLTVT.

Ten or more counts support this clonotype. The chain couples TRBV5-1 to TRBJ1-1, with D perhaps matching TRBD1 (6 bases). The CDR3 is 12 residues long. Germline CDR1 SGHRS, CDR2 YFSETQ. Trimming took 0 bases from V and 6 from J, leaving 6 bases between them. CDR3 residues: CASSLGQAEAFF. CDR3 nucleotide sequence: TGCGCCAGCAGCTTGGGACAGGCTGAAGCTTTCTTT.

Note on this clonotype: No conserved phenylalanine or tryptophan is present at the end of the CDR3, so a read error is the likely explanation. The chain carries TRBV6-6 and TRBJ2-3; D might be TRBD2 (5 bases). The V gene lost 4 bases and the J gene lost 0 bases, with 11 bases spanning the gap. Germline CDR1 is MNHNY and CDR2 is SVGAGI (reference sequence). This CDR3 contains 15 residues. CDR3 region: CASSCWGESTDTQYL. The DNA of the CDR3 is TGTGCCAGCAGTTGCTGGGGAGAGAGCACAGATACGCAGTATCTT.

The chain couples TRBV24-1 to TRBJ1-5, with TRBD1 identical over 8 bases. Germline trimming cut 3 bases from V and 5 bases from J; bases unmatched to any gene: 11. Germline assignment: CDR1 KGHDR and CDR2 SFDVKD. This CDR3 comprises 17 residues. The DNA of the CDR3 is TGTGCCACCAGTGATCCCCGGGGACAGGTCTCTGATCAGCCCCAGCATTTT. Residues: CATSDPRGQVSDQPQHF.

Regarding this clonotype: Its ends do not fully match the called genes, so a read error is possible. The chain carries TRBV7-8 and TRBJ2-7, with D unresolved. Germline CDR1 is SGHVS and CDR2 is FQNEAQ. The CDR3 extends over 14 amino acids. This CDR3 reads CASRLVGSGYVQYF. DNA of the CDR3: TGTGCCAGCCGCTTGGTTGGTAGTGGCTACGTGCAGTACTTC.

About this clonotype itself: A clone one base away is much larger, so this may be a read error. The chain couples TRBV6-1 to TRBJ1-2; no definite D call. The CDR3 has 10 residues. Germline V CDR1 and CDR2: MNHNS, SASEGT. CDR3 amino acids: CASFQYGYIF. The CDR3 DNA reads TGTGCCAGCTTTCAATATGGCTACATCTTC.

This clonotype was recorded at least ten times. V usage is TRBV12-3 or TRBV12-4 and J usage is TRBJ1-4, with D uncertain. V lost 1 base to trimming and J lost 7 bases, with 4 bases between them. The length of the CDR3 is 12 residues. In DNA form, the CDR3 reads TGTGCCAGCAGTTTAGTTGGTGAAAAACTGTTTTTT. This sequence encodes CASSLVGEKLFF.